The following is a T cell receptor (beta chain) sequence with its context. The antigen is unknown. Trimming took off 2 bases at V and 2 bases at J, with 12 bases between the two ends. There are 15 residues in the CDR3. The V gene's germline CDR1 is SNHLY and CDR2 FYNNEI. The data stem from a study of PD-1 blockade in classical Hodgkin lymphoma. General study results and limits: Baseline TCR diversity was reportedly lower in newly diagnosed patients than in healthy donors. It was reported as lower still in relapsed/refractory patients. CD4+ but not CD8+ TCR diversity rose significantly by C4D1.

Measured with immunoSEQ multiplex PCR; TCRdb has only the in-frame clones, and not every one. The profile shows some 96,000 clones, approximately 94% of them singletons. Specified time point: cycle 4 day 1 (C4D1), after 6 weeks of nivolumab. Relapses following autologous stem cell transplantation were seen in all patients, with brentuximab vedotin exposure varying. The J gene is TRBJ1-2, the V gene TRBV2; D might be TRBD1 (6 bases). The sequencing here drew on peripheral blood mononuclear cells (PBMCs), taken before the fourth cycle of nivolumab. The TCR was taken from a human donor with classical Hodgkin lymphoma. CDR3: CASSESPQGNYGYTF. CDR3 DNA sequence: TGTGCCAGCAGTGAAAGTCCCCAGGGGAACTATGGCTACACCTTC.